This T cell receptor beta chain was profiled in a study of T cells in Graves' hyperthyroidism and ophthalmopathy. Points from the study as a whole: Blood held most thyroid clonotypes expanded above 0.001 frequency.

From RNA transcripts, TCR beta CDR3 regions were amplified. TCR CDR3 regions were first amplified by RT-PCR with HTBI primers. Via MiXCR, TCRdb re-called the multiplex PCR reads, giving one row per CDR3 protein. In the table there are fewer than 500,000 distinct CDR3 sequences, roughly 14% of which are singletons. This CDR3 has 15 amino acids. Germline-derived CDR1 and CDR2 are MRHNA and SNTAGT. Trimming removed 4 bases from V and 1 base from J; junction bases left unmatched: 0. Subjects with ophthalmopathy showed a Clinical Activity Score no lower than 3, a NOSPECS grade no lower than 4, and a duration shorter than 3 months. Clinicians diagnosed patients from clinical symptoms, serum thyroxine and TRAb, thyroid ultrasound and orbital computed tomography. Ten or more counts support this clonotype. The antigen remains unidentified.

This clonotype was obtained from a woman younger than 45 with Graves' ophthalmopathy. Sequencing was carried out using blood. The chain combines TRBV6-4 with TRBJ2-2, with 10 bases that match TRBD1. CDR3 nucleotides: TGTGCCAGCAGTGGGACAGGGGGGAACACCGGGGAGCTGTTTTTT. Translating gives CASSGTGGNTGELFF.